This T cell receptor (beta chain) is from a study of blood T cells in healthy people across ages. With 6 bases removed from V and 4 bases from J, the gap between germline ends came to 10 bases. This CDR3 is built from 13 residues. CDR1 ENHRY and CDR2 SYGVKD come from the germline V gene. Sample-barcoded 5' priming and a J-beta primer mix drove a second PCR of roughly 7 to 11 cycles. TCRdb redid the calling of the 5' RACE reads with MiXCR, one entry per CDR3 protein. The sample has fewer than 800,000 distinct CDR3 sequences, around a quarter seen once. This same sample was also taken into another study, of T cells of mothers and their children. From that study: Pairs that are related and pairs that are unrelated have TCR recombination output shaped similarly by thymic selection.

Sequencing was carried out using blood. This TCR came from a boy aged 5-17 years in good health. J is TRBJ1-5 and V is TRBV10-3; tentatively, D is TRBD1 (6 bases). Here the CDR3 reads CAIRRTANQPQHF. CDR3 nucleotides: TGTGCCATCAGGAGGACAGCTAATCAGCCCCAGCATTTT.